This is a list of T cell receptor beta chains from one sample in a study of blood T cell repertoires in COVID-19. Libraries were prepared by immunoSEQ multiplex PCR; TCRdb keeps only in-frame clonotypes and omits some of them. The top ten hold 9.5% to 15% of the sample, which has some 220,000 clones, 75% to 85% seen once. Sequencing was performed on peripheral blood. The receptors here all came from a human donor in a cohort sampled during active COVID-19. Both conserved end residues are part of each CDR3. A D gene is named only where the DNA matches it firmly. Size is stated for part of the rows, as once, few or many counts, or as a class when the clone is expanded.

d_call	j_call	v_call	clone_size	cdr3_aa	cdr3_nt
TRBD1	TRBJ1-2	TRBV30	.	CAWSQGGPSHGYTF	TGTGCCTGGAGTCAGGGGGGCCCATCACATGGCTACACCTTC
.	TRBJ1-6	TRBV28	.	CASSYGSRNSPLHF	TGTGCCAGCAGTTACGGGAGTCGGAATTCACCCCTCCACTTT
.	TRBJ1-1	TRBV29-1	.	CSVEEFGSAFF	TGCAGCGTTGAAGAGTTCGGGTCAGCTTTCTTT
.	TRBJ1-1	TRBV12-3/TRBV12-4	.	CASSRGLNTEAFF	TGTGCCAGCAGTCGGGGTCTGAACACTGAAGCTTTCTTT
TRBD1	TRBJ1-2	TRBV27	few	CASSPKGTGSDYGYTF	TGTGCCAGCAGTCCGAAAGGGACAGGGAGCGACTATGGCTACACCTTC
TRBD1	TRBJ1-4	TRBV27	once	CASSLQRQGNEKLFF	TGTGCCAGCAGTCTCCAGCGACAGGGTAATGAAAAACTGTTTTTT
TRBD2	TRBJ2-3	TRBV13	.	CASSPRWEYRGDSTDTQYF	TGTGCCAGCAGCCCCCGTTGGGAATATCGGGGGGACTCCACAGATACGCAGTATTTT
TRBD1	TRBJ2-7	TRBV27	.	CASSKTGTGDSYEQYF	TGTGCCAGCAGCAAAACCGGGACAGGGGACTCCTACGAGCAGTACTTC
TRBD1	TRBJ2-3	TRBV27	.	CASSLTGSTDTQYF	TGTGCCAGCAGTTTGACAGGGAGCACAGATACGCAGTATTTT
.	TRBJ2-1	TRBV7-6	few	CASSPSGTYNEQFF	TGTGCCAGCAGCCCTTCGGGGACTTACAATGAGCAGTTCTTC
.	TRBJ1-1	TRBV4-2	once	CASSPGSRETEAFF	TGTGCCAGCAGCCCCGGGTCGCGGGAGACTGAAGCTTTCTTT
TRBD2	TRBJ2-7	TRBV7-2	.	CASRPGLAGGREQYF	TGTGCCAGCAGACCGGGACTAGCGGGGGGGCGCGAGCAGTACTTC
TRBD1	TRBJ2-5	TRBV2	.	CASSEDREWQEETQYF	TGTGCCAGCAGCGAGGACAGGGAATGGCAGGAAGAGACCCAGTACTTC
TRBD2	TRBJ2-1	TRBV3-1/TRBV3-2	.	CASSQESSGRFF	TGTGCCAGCAGCCAAGAATCTAGCGGGAGATTCTTC
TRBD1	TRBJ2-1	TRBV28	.	CASSFVGQGRGSGNEQFF	TGTGCCAGCAGTTTCGTTGGACAGGGGAGGGGGTCGGGCAATGAGCAGTTCTTC
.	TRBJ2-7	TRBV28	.	CASSPLQRNSYEQYF	TGTGCCAGCAGTCCCCTCCAGCGCAACTCCTACGAGCAGTACTTC
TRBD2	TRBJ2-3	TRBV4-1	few	CASSQDAGGEGDTQYF	TGCGCCAGCAGCCAAGATGCGGGGGGAGAAGGGGATACGCAGTATTTT
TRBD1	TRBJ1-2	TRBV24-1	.	CATSGGTAENTYGYTF	TGTGCCACCAGTGGGGGGACAGCCGAAAACACCTATGGCTACACCTTC
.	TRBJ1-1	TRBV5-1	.	CASSRGQYTEAFF	TGCGCCAGCAGCCGAGGACAGTACACTGAAGCTTTCTTT
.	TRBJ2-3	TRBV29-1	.	CSVDSSTDTQYF	TGCAGCGTGGACAGCTCCACAGATACGCAGTATTTT
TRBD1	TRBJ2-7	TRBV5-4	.	CASSLEGQGNYEQYF	TGTGCCAGCAGCTTGGAGGGACAGGGGAACTACGAGCAGTACTTC
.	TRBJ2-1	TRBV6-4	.	CASSDRGRGDYNEQFF	TGTGCCAGCAGTGACCGGGGCAGGGGCGACTACAATGAGCAGTTCTTC
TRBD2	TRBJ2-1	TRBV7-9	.	CASSPGLAVRDEQFF	TGTGCCAGCAGCCCGGGACTAGCTGTGAGGGATGAGCAGTTCTTC
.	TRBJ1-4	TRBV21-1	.	CASSKGSGLYATNEKLFF	TGTGCCAGCAGCAAAGGGTCGGGACTCTATGCAACTAATGAAAAACTGTTTTTT
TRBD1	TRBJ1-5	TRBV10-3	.	CAISGTGRGNQPQHF	TGTGCCATCAGCGGGACAGGGCGCGGCAATCAGCCCCAGCATTTT
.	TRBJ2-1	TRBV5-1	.	CASRKGPEDYNEQFF	TGCGCCAGCAGAAAAGGCCCAGAGGATTACAATGAGCAGTTCTTC
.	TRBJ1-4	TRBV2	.	CASSVIQGATNEKLFF	TGTGCCAGCAGCGTTATACAGGGAGCAACTAATGAAAAACTGTTTTTT